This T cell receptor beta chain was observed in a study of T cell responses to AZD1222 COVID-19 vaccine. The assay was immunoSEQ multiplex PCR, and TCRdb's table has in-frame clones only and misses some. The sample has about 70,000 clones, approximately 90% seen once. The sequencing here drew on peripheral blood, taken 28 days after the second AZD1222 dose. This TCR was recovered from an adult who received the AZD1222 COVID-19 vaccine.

The CDR3 coding sequence is TGCGCCAGCAGCCCCCGGGACGGCTATGGCTACACCTTC. Its translation: CASSPRDGYGYTF. The chain employs TRBV5-1 and TRBJ1-2; D might be TRBD1 (5 bases). V was shortened by 4 bases and J by 4 bases, with 11 bases between the two germline ends. Germline V lookup: CDR1 SGHRS, CDR2 YFSETQ. The CDR3 is made up of 13 amino acids.